This entry lists 32 T cell receptor beta chains sequenced from one sample in a study of shared clonotypes between healthy human individuals. This table comes from immunoSEQ multiplex PCR, and its TCRdb copy is limited to in-frame clones, with some not included. This sample has approximately 2,000,000 clones; around 93% occur once, and the top ten carry 0.3% to 0.45%. Sequencing was performed on naive CD4+ T cells from PBMCs. Subset denoted: CD45RA+ positively selected. The receptors were sampled from a man between 18 and 35 years old in good health. Some clones in this sample may be carry-over from other donors' samples.

This clone was seen only a few times. The rearrangement uses TRBV9 and TRBJ1-1; TRBD1 aligns across 7 bases. The CDR3 consists of 15 residues. Unmatched junction bases numbered 6, after V lost 3 bases and J lost 1 base. CDR1 is SGDLS, CDR2 YYNGEE, per germline. The CDR3 loop is CASSDDRVGNTEAFF. CDR3 sequence (DNA): TGTGCCAGCAGCGACGACAGGGTGGGGAACACTGAAGCTTTCTTT. The entire variable domain, with the rest obtained from reference TRBV9 and TRBJ1-1, is as follows: DSGVTQTPKHLITATGQRVTLRCSPRSGDLSVYWYQQSLDQGLQFLIQYYNGEERAKGNILERFSAQQFPDLHSELNLSSLELGDSALYFCASSDDRVGNTEAFFGQGTRLTVV.

In this sample, this clone turned up once. In DNA form, the CDR3 reads TGTGCCGCCCGCCCGACAGGGGGATTCGGTAACTATGGCTACACCTTC. Residues: CAARPTGGFGNYGYTF. The chain has TRBV10-3 and TRBJ1-2, with 9 bases identical to TRBD1. The CDR3 is 16 residues long. The germline gives CDR1 ENHRY, CDR2 SYGVKD. V shed 11 bases, J shed 1 base, and the junction held 14 bases outside the gene matches.

J is TRBJ2-1 and V is TRBV5-1; the D gene is possibly TRBD1 (6 bases). Trimming left V 4 bases short and J 3 bases short, with 17 bases between. The CDR3 is made up of 16 amino acids. The germline V gene encodes CDR1 SGHRS and CDR2 YFSETQ. CDR3 protein: CASSPSRGSLYNEQFF. The CDR3 DNA is TGCGCCAGCAGCCCTTCCAGGGGAAGCCTCTACAATGAGCAGTTCTTC. The whole variable domain, remainder taken from reference TRBV5-1 and TRBJ2-1, is KAGVTQTPRYLIKTRGQQVTLSCSPISGHRSVSWYQQTPGQGLQFLFEYFSETQRNKGNFPGRFSGRQFSNSRSEMNVSTLELGDSALYLCASSPSRGSLYNEQFFGPGTRLTVL.

CDR3 bases: TGCGCCAGCGCTAGCGGGCAGCAAGAGACCCAGTACTTC. It yields the protein CASASGQQETQYF. This chain connects TRBV5-1 to TRBJ2-5; 8 bases agree with TRBD2. The CDR3 consists of 13 residues. Germline CDR1 is SGHRS and CDR2 is YFSETQ. V shed 7 bases and J 2 bases; nucleotides not matched to a gene: 4. Supplemented by reference TRBV5-1 and TRBJ2-5, the full variable domain reads KAGVTQTPRYLIKTRGQQVTLSCSPISGHRSVSWYQQTPGQGLQFLFEYFSETQRNKGNFPGRFSGRQFSNSRSEMNVSTLELGDSALYLCASASGQQETQYFGPGTRLLVL.

The rearrangement joins TRBV6-5 to TRBJ2-2; the D is unclear. This CDR3 is 15 amino acids long. Per germline, CDR1 MNHEY and CDR2 SVGAGI. Trimming left V 2 bases short and J 8 bases short, with 15 bases between. The CDR3 nucleotides are TGTGCCAGCAGTTACAACTCTAACATTCAGGGGGAGCTGTTTTTT. It is translated as CASSYNSNIQGELFF.

The rearrangement uses TRBV10-2 and TRBJ2-7; D is possibly TRBD1 or TRBD2 (5 bases each). Germline V gene sequence: CDR1 WSHSY, CDR2 SAAADI. The CDR3 contains 16 residues. With 0 bases removed from V and 3 bases from J, the gap between germline ends came to 15 bases. The CDR3 DNA follows: TGCGCCAGCAGTGAGTCTGGTCGACTAAGGGGCTACGAGCAGTACTTC. Its translation is CASSESGRLRGYEQYF.

In this sample, this clone turned up once. J is TRBJ2-3 and V is TRBV5-4, with D maybe TRBD2 (6 bases). V lost 4 bases and J lost 6, with 18 bases in between. The CDR3 covers 15 residues. Germline V CDR1 and CDR2: SGHNT, YYREEE (reference sequence). CDR3 protein: CASSPPRRDDDTQYF. CDR3 DNA: TGTGCCAGCAGCCCTCCTCGGCGGGATGATGATACGCAGTATTTT. Using reference TRBV5-4 and TRBJ2-3 for the parts outside the CDR3, the full variable domain is ETGVTQSPTHLIKTRGQQVTLRCSSQSGHNTVSWYQQALGQGPQFIFQYYREEENGRGNFPPRFSGLQFPNYSSELNVNALELDDSALYLCASSPPRRDDDTQYFGPGTRLTVL.

The rearrangement uses TRBV9 and TRBJ1-1, with a weak D call TRBD1 (6 bases). Looked up from germline, CDR1 is SGDLS and CDR2 is YYNGEE. Trimming left V 0 bases short and J 7 bases short, with 19 bases between. The CDR3 runs 16 residues. The CDR3 DNA is TGTGCCAGCAGCGTAGTAGGAGGGGGGATTGCTGGTGAAGCTTTCTTT. It codes for CASSVVGGGIAGEAFF.

The chain joins TRBV5-1 to TRBJ2-7; tentatively, D is TRBD2 (6 bases). Trimming left V 0 bases short and J 5 bases short, with 15 bases between. This CDR3 contains 15 residues. Germline assignment: CDR1 SGHRS and CDR2 YFSETQ. The CDR3 DNA is TGCGCCAGCAGCTTGGCCGGTCGGGAGACGCACGAGCAGTACTTC. Amino acids: CASSLAGRETHEQYF.

In the case of this clone: One end of the junction does not line up with germline, which may come from a read error. V and J are TRBV4-3 and TRBJ1-3, with D possibly being TRBD1 (5 bases). There are 13 residues in the CDR3. Per the germline V gene, CDR1 is LGHNA and CDR2 is YSLEER. CDR3 nucleotide sequence: TGCGCCAGCAGCCAAGATCGGGGCAGGGTGACGGATTTT. It yields the protein CASSQDRGRVTDF.

The chain combines TRBV7-6 with TRBJ2-3, with a possible D match to TRBD2 (6 bases). The CDR3 is 15 residues long. Germline-derived CDR1 and CDR2 are SGHVS and FNYEAQ. Trimming shortened V by 1 base and J by 1 base, and 9 bases separated the two germline ends. CDR3 in DNA: TGTGCCAGCAGCTTAGTGTCTAGCGGCACAGATACGCAGTATTTT. It yields the protein CASSLVSSGTDTQYF.

About this clone: In the same sample, other DNA sequences code for this CDR3. J is TRBJ2-3 and V is TRBV19, with D perhaps matching TRBD1 (6 bases). V was shortened by 6 bases and J by 1 base, with 8 bases between the two germline ends. The CDR3 has 13 amino acids. Germline CDR1 is LNHDA and CDR2 is SQIVND (reference sequence). Here the CDR3 DNA reads TGTGCCAGTAGAAGACAGGGCACAGATACGCAGTATTTT. Translation: CASRRQGTDTQYF.

This chain connects TRBV7-9 to TRBJ2-7; 7 positions agree with TRBD2. CDR3 length: 15 residues. The germline V gene has CDR1 SEHNR and CDR2 FQNEAQ (reference sequence). The J segment lost 5 bases and the V segment lost 5 bases, leaving 12 bases of the junction unmatched. Written as DNA, the CDR3 is TGTGCCAGCAGCCCCCCGCGGGGAGGGCCCCACGAGCAGTACTTC. Translation: CASSPPRGGPHEQYF.

The chain joins TRBV28 to TRBJ2-7, with unresolved D. The length of the CDR3 is 14 residues. From germline, CDR1 is MDHEN and CDR2 SYDVKM. V lost 7 bases to trimming and J lost 0 bases, with 13 bases between them. The DNA of the CDR3 is TGTGCCAGCACCCCGAGTGGGTTCTCCTACGAGCAGTACTTC. The encoded protein is CASTPSGFSYEQYF. Based on the CDR3 plus reference TRBV28 and TRBJ2-7, the full variable domain is DVKVTQSSRYLVKRTGEKVFLECVQDMDHENMFWYRQDPGLGLRLIYFSYDVKMKEKGDIPEGYSVSREKKERFSLILESASTNQTSMYLCASTPSGFSYEQYFGPGTRLTVT.

The gene calls are TRBV5-1 and TRBJ2-7, with D perhaps TRBD2 (6 bases). The CDR3 loop spans 17 amino acids. CDR1 is SGHRS and CDR2 is YFSETQ in the germline V gene. With 4 bases removed from V and 2 bases from J, the gap between germline ends came to 22 bases. The CDR3 coding sequence is TGCGCCAGCAGCCCGTTGGGGACCGGGAGCAGGACCTACGAGCAGTACTTC. Translation: CASSPLGTGSRTYEQYF.

CDR3 residues: CASRNPGSTDTQYF. The CDR3 nucleotides are TGTGCCAGCAGAAATCCGGGAAGCACAGATACGCAGTATTTT. This chain links TRBV7-2 with TRBJ2-3; tentative D call: TRBD2 (5 bases). The germline V and J ends were trimmed by 6 bases and 0 bases, with 10 bases remaining between them. The V gene's germline CDR1 is SGHTA and CDR2 FQGNSA. The CDR3 extends over 14 amino acids.

This chain links TRBV5-1 with TRBJ2-6; 9 bases are a match to TRBD1. V gave up 6 bases and J gave up 3 bases; unmatched junction bases: 13. The CDR3 consists of 18 residues. Germline loops: CDR1 SGHRS, CDR2 YFSETQ. CDR3 protein: CASTLGGTGPGGANVLTF. In DNA, the CDR3 is TGCGCCAGCACCCTGGGTGGGACAGGGCCCGGTGGGGCCAACGTCCTGACTTTC.

The CDR3 reads CASSPGVAEAYEQYF. The CDR3, as DNA: TGTGCCAGCTCACCAGGGGTAGCGGAGGCCTACGAGCAGTACTTC. The rearrangement uses TRBV18 and TRBJ2-7, with a possible D match to TRBD2 (6 bases). CDR1 and CDR2 from the germline V gene are KGHSH and LQKENI. V was shortened by 2 bases and J by 2 bases, with 13 bases between the two germline ends. This CDR3 has 15 residues.

Note on this clone: This specimen includes other DNA sequences encoding the same CDR3. The V gene is TRBV7-9, the J gene TRBJ2-7; D is perhaps TRBD2 (6 bases). V lost 3 bases and J 2 bases, leaving 11 bases between the germline ends. Germline V gene lookup returns CDR1 SEHNR and CDR2 FQNEAQ (reference sequence). The CDR3 length is 14 residues. The CDR3 nucleotides read TGTGCCAGCAGCTTCCTAGGAGGGCCCTACGAGCAGTACTTC. The encoded protein is CASSFLGGPYEQYF.

This clone was counted a single time. At the DNA level, this CDR3 is encoded by other sequences in the same sample as well. V gene TRBV18 combines with J gene TRBJ2-7, with 7 bases fitting TRBD1. The V gene end was trimmed by 6 bases and the J gene end by 3 bases; junction bases not matched to a gene: 8. This CDR3 is 14 amino acids long. Germline-derived CDR1 and CDR2 are KGHSH and LQKENI. CDR3 amino acids: CASSPGTVSYEQYF. CDR3 in DNA: TGTGCCAGCTCCCCCGGGACAGTTAGCTACGAGCAGTACTTC.

Worth noting for this clone: Other DNA sequences in this sample translate to the same CDR3. The V call is TRBV18, the J call TRBJ2-3; D unclear. Germline lookup yields CDR1 KGHSH and CDR2 LQKENI. The CDR3 is made up of 14 amino acids. V shed 3 bases and J shed 0 bases, with 7 bases lying between them. Written as DNA, the CDR3 is TGTGCCAGCTCACCTTCCGACAGCACAGATACGCAGTATTTT. Protein sequence: CASSPSDSTDTQYF.

In this sample, this clone turned up once. The chain employs TRBV29-1 and TRBJ2-7; D gene ambiguous. Germline V gives CDR1 SQVTM, CDR2 ANQGSEA. The ends were cut back, 5 bases at V and 0 bases at J, with 14 bases in the middle. CDR3 length: 14 amino acids. The CDR3 nucleotides read TGCAGCGTTAGGACGGCATCAGACTCCTACGAGCAGTACTTC. Protein sequence: CSVRTASDSYEQYF.

V gene TRBV5-1 combines with J gene TRBJ2-7, with 8 bases lining up with TRBD1. V lost 0 bases to trimming and J lost 7 bases; unmatched junction nucleotides: 9. This CDR3 region has 15 residues. Germline V gives CDR1 SGHRS, CDR2 YFSETQ. The CDR3 nucleotides read TGCGCCAGCAGCTTGGACGCGGCAGGGGGCGGAGAGCAGTACTTC. Translated: CASSLDAAGGGEQYF.

The rearrangement uses TRBV10-3 and TRBJ2-6; 9 nucleotides align to TRBD1. V dropped 4 bases and J dropped 0; count of bases not matched to a gene: 1. Germline assignment: CDR1 ENHRY and CDR2 SYGVKD. CDR3 length: 16 residues. In DNA form, the CDR3 reads TGTGCCATCAGTGGGGACAGGGACTCTGGGGCCAACGTCCTGACTTTC. Translation gives CAISGDRDSGANVLTF.

Notes on this clone: Other nucleotide sequences in the sample specify the same CDR3. V and J are TRBV28 and TRBJ2-1; 9 bases match TRBD1. The trim removed 2 bases at V and 6 bases at J, leaving 5 bases unmatched. This CDR3 has 15 residues. Germline CDR1 MDHEN, CDR2 SYDVKM. CDR3 residues: CASSLGGQGGNEQFF. The CDR3 DNA sequence: TGTGCCAGCAGTTTAGGGGGACAGGGCGGCAATGAGCAGTTCTTC.

The rearrangement links TRBV5-1 to TRBJ2-7, with 11 bases identical to TRBD1. Germline V CDR1 and CDR2: SGHRS, YFSETQ. After removal of 1 base from V and 4 bases from J, the junction contained 10 bases not matched to a gene. The CDR3 length is 17 residues. The CDR3 bases are TGCGCCAGCAGCTTGTCACCCTACGGGACAGGGGGTTACGAGCAGTACTTC. Amino acids: CASSLSPYGTGGYEQYF. The entire variable domain, with the rest obtained from reference TRBV5-1 and TRBJ2-7, is as follows: KAGVTQTPRYLIKTRGQQVTLSCSPISGHRSVSWYQQTPGQGLQFLFEYFSETQRNKGNFPGRFSGRQFSNSRSEMNVSTLELGDSALYLCASSLSPYGTGGYEQYFGPGTRLTVT.

The V gene is TRBV6-1, the J gene TRBJ1-1; D is possibly TRBD1 (5 bases). Trimming took 5 bases from V and 1 from J, leaving 14 bases between them. CDR1 is MNHNS and CDR2 is SASEGT in the germline V gene. This CDR3 is built from 15 residues. The DNA for the CDR3 is TGTGCCAGCAGTTTATACAGGTTTGCGAACACTGAAGCTTTCTTT. Translation: CASSLYRFANTEAFF.

CDR3 region: CASSDDREETQYF. The CDR3 nucleotides read TGTGCCAGCAGCGACGACAGGGAAGAGACCCAGTACTTC. The chain has TRBV11-2 and TRBJ2-5; TRBD1 agrees at 7 bases. Germline loops: CDR1 SGHAT, CDR2 FQNNGV. V shed 5 bases and J 3 bases; nucleotides not matched to a gene: 3. The CDR3 spans 13 residues.

V and J are TRBV5-4 and TRBJ2-3; 10 bases fit TRBD1. Germline lookup yields CDR1 SGHNT and CDR2 YYREEE (reference sequence). The CDR3 has 14 residues. V shed 3 bases, J shed 4 bases, and the junction held 2 bases outside the gene matches. The CDR3 protein is CASSSDRGADTQYF. The CDR3 DNA reads as TGTGCCAGCAGCTCGGACAGGGGGGCAGATACGCAGTATTTT.

CDR3 residues: CASSFDGRGADIQYF. The CDR3 nucleotides read TGTGCCAGCAGCTTCGATGGCAGGGGAGCGGACATTCAGTACTTC. V gene TRBV11-2 combines with J gene TRBJ2-4; the D gene is possibly TRBD1 (6 bases). The CDR3 length is 15 residues. Germline CDR1 reads SGHAT; CDR2 reads FQNNGV. V gave up 3 bases and J gave up 8 bases, with 17 bases separating them.

V gene TRBV7-8 combines with J gene TRBJ2-7; TRBD2 agrees at 11 bases. Unmatched junction bases numbered 5, after V lost 4 bases and J lost 3 bases. Germline CDR1 reads SGHVS; CDR2 reads FQNEAQ. This CDR3 is built from 15 residues. This CDR3 reads CASSSGLAANYEQYF. Here the CDR3 DNA reads TGTGCCAGCAGCTCGGGACTAGCGGCCAACTACGAGCAGTACTTC.

V gene TRBV4-3 combines with J gene TRBJ1-4; D is ambiguous. The CDR3 sequence is 15 residues long. The ends were cut back, 0 bases at V and 5 bases at J, with 10 bases in the middle. Germline-derived CDR1 and CDR2 are LGHNA and YSLEER. CDR3 coding DNA: TGCGCCAGCAGCCAAGATCGGGTACGGAATGAAAAACTGTTTTTT. Amino acid sequence: CASSQDRVRNEKLFF.